This T cell receptor (beta chain) is from a study of cytomegalovirus exposure and HLA in healthy donors. In the PCR, 60 Vbeta and 13 Jbeta primers were used. Measured with immunoSEQ multiplex PCR; TCRdb has only the in-frame clones, and not every one. The table shows 120,000 or so clones, with approximately 80% occurring only once. V was shortened by 4 bases and J by 5 bases, with 21 bases between the two germline ends. The CDR3 contains 17 residues. Germline assignment: CDR1 SGHTS and CDR2 YDEGEE. The sample consisted of PBMCs. V is TRBV5-8 and J is TRBJ1-4, with a weak D call TRBD1 (6 bases). The source of this sequence is a man aged 18-30 years in good health and CMV-seropositive. The CDR3, as DNA: TGTGCCAGCAGCCCGGGGGGCAGGGGCAGCCTAAATGAAAAACTGTTTTTT. Its protein product is CASSPGGRGSLNEKLFF.